This TCR beta chain was obtained from a study of blood T cell repertoires in COVID-19. Study overall: The origin of the acute and convalescent COVID-19 samples was the United States, Italy and Spain. T cells, B-cell-depleted T cells, or PBMCs provided the cDNA or gDNA that served as material.

CDR3 size: 15 residues. The trim removed 1 base at V and 7 bases at J, leaving 11 bases unmatched. Germline V gene lookup returns CDR1 SGDLS and CDR2 YYNGEE. How the authors handled the data: Quantification of nucleated cells was approximated via reference gene primer amplification. Only in-frame clones appear in the TCRdb table, and some are missing; sequencing was by immunoSEQ multiplex PCR. The V and J calls and clone size come from that table; D and trimming were worked out from the DNA. The table shows fewer than 100,000 clones, with 87% occurring only once. This sequence joins TRBV9 and TRBJ2-7; 7 nucleotides match TRBD2. The receptor's source is a human donor in a cohort sampled during active COVID-19. The sequenced material came from peripheral blood. The CDR3 region has the DNA TGTGCCAGCAGCGTAATAGCGGGCTTTGGTGCGGAGCAGTACTTC. Translation: CASSVIAGFGAEQYF. The variable domain in full, completed from reference TRBV9 and TRBJ2-7, reads DSGVTQTPKHLITATGQRVTLRCSPRSGDLSVYWYQQSLDQGLQFLIQYYNGEERAKGNILERFSAQQFPDLHSELNLSSLELGDSALYFCASSVIAGFGAEQYFGPGTRLTVT.